This paragraph covers one T cell receptor beta chain sequence. Seattle's cohort entered during active infection and was followed longitudinally. CDR3 length equals 14 residues. Per the germline V gene, CDR1 is SEHNR and CDR2 is FQNEAQ (reference sequence). The V end was cut by 5 bases, the J end by 4 bases, with 14 bases between. In the source study's methods: It was from reference gene primer amplification that nucleated cell counts were estimated. Repertoires were generated with immunoSEQ multiplex PCR, while TCRdb's copy carries only in-frame clones and drops some. V, J and clone size are those of that table, while D and trimming were read from the DNA. The sample carries fewer than 450,000 clones, about 90% recorded once. These data are taken from a study of blood T cell repertoires in COVID-19. For the study at large: COVID-19 samples from acute and convalescent phases originated in the United States, Italy and Spain. In each case, the material was cDNA or gDNA derived from T cells, B-cell-depleted T cells, or PBMCs.

The sequenced sample was peripheral blood. V gene TRBV7-9 combines with J gene TRBJ1-2; perhaps TRBD1 as D (6 bases). This TCR came from a woman between 65 and 79 years old with COVID-19, enrolled during active disease. CDR3 sequence reads: CASSPNAGVYGYTF. CDR3 DNA: TGTGCCAGCAGCCCGAATGCAGGGGTCTATGGCTACACCTTC.